The 3 T cell receptor beta chains below were found in one sample sequenced in a study of PD-1 blockade in classical Hodgkin lymphoma. Method: immunoSEQ multiplex PCR; TCRdb's copy keeps in-frame clones and lacks some. The table includes 34,000 or so clones, 92% detected once. Time point in this sample: cycle 4 day 1 (C4D1), after around six weeks of nivolumab. All patients relapsed after autologous stem cell transplantation, and brentuximab vedotin exposure varied. Out of thawed PBMCs, magnetic negative selection purified CD4+ T cells. The sample here was CD4+ T cells from blood, taken before the fourth cycle of nivolumab. Receptor source: a human donor with classical Hodgkin lymphoma.

The rearrangement uses TRBV9 and TRBJ2-3, with D perhaps matching TRBD1 (6 bases). There are 17 residues in the CDR3. The germline V gene encodes CDR1 SGDLS and CDR2 YYNGEE. V gave up 0 bases and J gave up 2 bases, with 16 bases separating them. Here the CDR3 reads CASSVERQVGYTDTQYF. DNA for the CDR3: TGTGCCAGCAGCGTAGAACGACAGGTCGGGTACACAGATACGCAGTATTTT.

The rearrangement joins TRBV7-9 to TRBJ1-4; D remains ambiguous. CDR1 is SEHNR and CDR2 is FQNEAQ in the germline V gene (reference sequence). Trimming took 3 bases from V and 6 from J, leaving 2 bases between them. CDR3 size: 11 residues. The CDR3 sequence is CASSFDEKLFF. The CDR3 region has the DNA TGTGCCAGCAGCTTCGATGAAAAACTGTTTTTT.

This chain uses TRBV28 with TRBJ1-1; D gene unclear. The germline gives CDR1 MDHEN, CDR2 SYDVKM. Trimming cost V 2 bases and J 0 bases, with 7 bases left between them. The CDR3 runs to 14 residues. CDR3 bases: TGTGCCAGCAGTTTAACCGGGGTGAACACTGAAGCTTTCTTT. Translation: CASSLTGVNTEAFF. Combining the CDR3 with reference TRBV28 and TRBJ1-1 gives the whole variable domain DVKVTQSSRYLVKRTGEKVFLECVQDMDHENMFWYRQDPGLGLRLIYFSYDVKMKEKGDIPEGYSVSREKKERFSLILESASTNQTSMYLCASSLTGVNTEAFFGQGTRLTVV.